These T cell receptor beta chains were read from a single sample in a study of blood T cells in healthy people across ages. One entry per CDR3 protein results from TCRdb running MiXCR on the 5' RACE reads. The sample includes fewer than 900,000 distinct CDR3 sequences, 30% to 45% of them seen just once. Specimen: blood. These receptors originate from a man aged 18 to 30 in good health. CDR3s include the opening cysteine and the closing phenylalanine or tryptophan. The D gene is left open where the match is weak. Clone size is shown for a subset of rows, as once, few, many or a class of expanded clone.

TRBJ1-4,-,TRBD1,TRBV25-1,CASSVAGTGTEKLFF,TGTGCCAGCAGTGTCGCCGGGACAGGGACTGAAAAACTGTTTTTT
TRBJ2-5,many,-,TRBV12-3/TRBV12-4,CASSLSGSETQYF,TGTGCCAGCAGTTTAAGTGGGAGTGAGACCCAGTACTTC
TRBJ2-7,-,TRBD1,TRBV20-1,CSARDSGQGGEQYF,TGCAGTGCTAGAGACTCGGGACAGGGCGGCGAACAGTACTTC
TRBJ2-1,-,-,TRBV7-2,CASSPPRTGSINEQFF,TGTGCCAGCAGCCCCCCCCGGACCGGCTCCATCAATGAGCAGTTCTTC
TRBJ2-7,-,-,TRBV7-9,CASSPKVRMGYERYF,TGTGCCAGCAGCCCAAAGGTCCGTATGGGCTACGAGCGGTACTTC
TRBJ1-1,-,-,TRBV7-3,CASSFVKIGAEAFF,TGTGCCAGCAGCTTCGTGAAGATAGGAGCTGAAGCTTTCTTT
TRBJ1-1,once,-,TRBV20-1,CSARDSRKSLMNTEAFF,TGCAGTGCTAGAGATTCGAGGAAAAGCCTCATGAACACTGAAGCTTTCTTT
TRBJ1-2,-,TRBD1,TRBV18,CASAGTGAVNYGYTF,TGTGCCAGCGCTGGGACAGGGGCCGTTAACTATGGCTACACCTTC
TRBJ2-7,-,-,TRBV4-1,CASSHGGPNSYEQYF,TGCGCCAGCAGCCACGGAGGGCCAAACTCCTACGAGCAGTACTTC
TRBJ2-7,-,TRBD2,TRBV12-3/TRBV12-4,CASSRTSNDNEQYF,TGTGCCAGCAGTCGGACTAGCAACGACAATGAGCAGTACTTC
TRBJ1-1,few,-,TRBV29-1,CSVENRGKNTEAFF,TGCAGCGTTGAAAATCGGGGGAAGAACACTGAAGCTTTCTTT
TRBJ1-6,-,TRBD1,TRBV4-1,CASSPLGTGKRSPLHF,TGCGCCAGCAGCCCCCTCGGGACAGGGAAGCGATCACCCCTCCACTTT
TRBJ2-7,-,TRBD1,TRBV2,CASSWDRGLNEQYF,TGTGCCAGCAGTTGGGACAGGGGGCTCAATGAGCAGTACTTC
TRBJ2-7,-,-,TRBV6-5,CASSYSNSPYEQYF,TGTGCCAGCAGTTACTCGAACAGCCCCTACGAGCAGTACTTC
TRBJ1-4,-,TRBD1,TRBV7-9,CASSLAPTGGTEKLFF,TGTGCCAGCAGTCTAGCCCCGACAGGGGGCACTGAAAAACTGTTTTTT
TRBJ1-6,few,TRBD1,TRBV27,CASMQDRVPNSPLHF,TGTGCCAGCATGCAGGACAGGGTACCTAATTCACCCCTCCACTTT
TRBJ1-2,-,-,TRBV4-1,CASSQVVGSYGYTF,TGCGCCAGCAGCCAAGTGGTGGGCTCCTATGGCTACACCTTC
TRBJ2-2,-,-,TRBV15,CATSVGATTGELFF,TGTGCCACCAGCGTTGGGGCCACCACCGGGGAGCTGTTTTTT
TRBJ2-1,-,TRBD2,TRBV20-1,CSAPAGAVEQFF,TGCAGTGCGCCTGCGGGAGCTGTTGAGCAGTTCTTC
TRBJ1-1,-,-,TRBV5-1,CASRGNEAFF,TGCGCCAGTAGGGGGAATGAAGCTTTCTTT
TRBJ2-5,once,-,TRBV24-1,CATSAEDQETQYF,TGTGCCACCAGTGCCGAGGACCAAGAGACCCAGTACTTC
TRBJ2-3,few,TRBD1,TRBV9,CASSVGDRLTDTQYF,TGTGCCAGCAGCGTAGGGGACAGGCTCACAGATACGCAGTATTTT
TRBJ2-3,-,-,TRBV5-4,CASSFDRGPTDTQYF,TGTGCCAGCAGCTTTGATCGGGGACCCACAGATACGCAGTATTTT
TRBJ2-7,few,-,TRBV9,CASSVAQGGPYEQYF,TGTGCCAGCAGCGTAGCACAGGGTGGGCCCTACGAGCAGTACTTC
TRBJ2-7,-,TRBD2,TRBV7-8,CASSLAGLAGGPRYEQYF,TGTGCCAGCAGCTTAGCGGGACTAGCGGGGGGACCCCGCTACGAGCAGTACTTC
TRBJ2-1,-,-,TRBV29-1,CSVELPGYNEQFF,TGCAGCGTTGAACTGCCGGGATACAATGAGCAGTTCTTC
TRBJ2-5,-,-,TRBV5-1,CASSFPRTGAQETQYF,TGCGCCAGCAGCTTCCCTAGAACGGGGGCCCAAGAGACCCAGTACTTC
TRBJ1-2,few,TRBD1,TRBV6-5,CASTPSGRGQGYTF,TGTGCCAGCACCCCCTCCGGCAGGGGGCAAGGCTACACCTTC
TRBJ2-5,few,TRBD1,TRBV5-1,CASSYTGQGKETQYF,TGCGCCAGCAGCTATACGGGACAGGGGAAAGAGACCCAGTACTTC
TRBJ1-2,many,-,TRBV4-3,CASSQDGGYDYGYTF,TGCGCCAGCAGCCAAGATGGAGGGTACGACTATGGCTACACCTTC
TRBJ1-2,few,-,TRBV30,CAWTGTPVHYGYTF,TGTGCCTGGACAGGGACTCCCGTTCACTATGGCTACACCTTC
TRBJ2-3,-,-,TRBV20-1,CSAKDPFTDTQYF,TGCAGTGCTAAGGATCCTTTCACAGATACGCAGTATTTT
TRBJ1-1,-,-,TRBV12-3/TRBV12-4,CASSGGVMNTEAFF,TGTGCCAGCAGTGGGGGAGTGATGAACACTGAAGCTTTCTTT
TRBJ1-6,many,-,TRBV10-3,CAISEVPDSTSPLHF,TGTGCCATCAGTGAAGTTCCGGACAGTACTTCACCCCTCCACTTT
TRBJ2-1,many,-,TRBV29-1,CSADSYNEQFF,TGCAGCGCTGACAGTTACAATGAGCAGTTCTTC
TRBJ1-3,-,-,TRBV9,CASNRGPSGNTIYF,TGTGCCAGCAACCGGGGGCCCTCTGGAAACACCATATATTTT
TRBJ1-2,-,-,TRBV14,CVSSPSGHGYTF,TGTGTCAGCAGCCCTAGTGGACATGGCTACACCTTC
TRBJ2-7,-,TRBD1,TRBV20-1,CSAVDRSSYNEQYF,TGCAGTGCTGTGGACAGGAGCTCCTACAATGAGCAGTACTTC
TRBJ2-7,-,-,TRBV2,CATQLGTDGREQYF,TGTGCCACCCAGCTAGGGACCGATGGACGTGAGCAGTACTTC
TRBJ1-3,few,-,TRBV9,CASSVEWDGGNTIYF,TGTGCCAGCAGCGTAGAATGGGACGGAGGAAACACCATATATTTT
TRBJ2-2,-,-,TRBV4-1,CASSLPAGRGDNTGELFF,TGCGCCAGCAGCCTTCCCGCTGGGCGGGGAGACAACACCGGGGAGCTGTTTTTT
TRBJ1-6,once,-,TRBV20-1,CSARVVTSWNSPLHF,TGCAGTGCTAGAGTCGTAACGAGTTGGAATTCACCCCTCCACTTT
TRBJ2-3,-,TRBD1,TRBV5-1,CASQTGVGTDTQYF,TGCGCCAGCCAGACAGGGGTTGGCACAGATACGCAGTATTTT
TRBJ2-4,-,-,TRBV29-1,CSAQTAAKNIQYF,TGCAGTGCGCAAACCGCGGCCAAAAACATTCAGTACTTC
TRBJ2-1,-,TRBD2,TRBV7-2,CASSKREGSLHEQFF,TGTGCCAGCAGCAAGCGGGAGGGATCTCTTCATGAGCAGTTCTTC
TRBJ2-4,-,TRBD2,TRBV7-2,CASSLVAGGGGNIQYF,TGTGCCAGCAGCTTAGTCGCCGGGGGGGGTGGGAACATTCAGTACTTC
TRBJ1-1,-,-,TRBV4-2,CASSRKGGVSGTEAFF,TGTGCCAGCAGCCGAAAAGGGGGGGTAAGTGGGACTGAAGCTTTCTTT